This T cell receptor beta chain stems from a study of OX40 agonist ivuxolimab in advanced cancers. Study information: Patients got intravenous ivuxolimab at 0.01 to 10 mg/kg every 2 weeks. Partial responses, seen in three patients, involved one hepatocellular carcinoma and two cutaneous melanomas.

Systemic immunosuppression or autoimmune disease history was grounds to exclude patients. On this clone itself: Its antigen is unidentified.

The repertoire was sequenced with immunoSEQ multiplex PCR; TCRdb's copy has only in-frame clones and lacks some. This table holds about 73,000 clones, approximately 90% found once. The study, taken as a whole, reports: Some nonresponders likewise displayed low normalized T-cell clonal expansion.

Germline CDR1 MNHNS, CDR2 SASEGT. The CDR3 extends over 12 amino acids. Trimming removed 7 bases from V and 0 bases from J, with 3 bases in between. This sequence was found in an adult with an advanced solid tumor such as melanoma, head and neck, liver or kidney cancer. The rearrangement joins TRBV6-1 to TRBJ2-2; D uncertain. Sequenced here: CD4+ or CD8+ T cells sorted from blood, sampled in a trial of the OX40 agonist ivuxolimab. CDR3 region: CASTANTGELFF. CDR3 nucleotide sequence: TGTGCCAGCACCGCGAACACCGGGGAGCTGTTTTTT.